Listed here are 10 T cell receptor beta chains from one sample, sequenced in a study of OX40 agonist ivuxolimab in advanced cancers. Library preparation was by the immunoSEQ multiplex PCR assay. What TCRdb holds here is the immuneACCESS table cut down to in-frame rearrangements. Part of the clones is not present; checked against another copy, under half of the missing clones reflect an unresolved V gene, and the others are unexplained. This sample comprises 94,000 or so clones, approximately 80% of them detected only once. The ten largest clones represent about 6% of the sample. The sequencing used CD4+ or CD8+ T cells sorted from blood, collected in a trial of the OX40 agonist ivuxolimab. These receptors came from an adult with an advanced solid tumor such as melanoma, head and neck, liver or kidney cancer.

The chain is built from TRBV14 and TRBJ2-1; TRBD2 matches at 9 bases. The germline CDR1 and CDR2 sequences are SGHDN and FVKESK. The CDR3 consists of 16 residues. Unmatched junction bases numbered 11, after V lost 4 bases and J lost 7 bases. The CDR3 sequence: CASSLEVAGAWNEQFF. The CDR3, as DNA: TGTGCCAGCAGCCTCGAGGTAGCGGGGGCTTGGAATGAGCAGTTCTTC.

The chain has TRBV10-3 and TRBJ2-3; 7 nucleotides agree with TRBD2. The germline gives CDR1 ENHRY, CDR2 SYGVKD. Trimming cost V 6 bases and J 0 bases; bases outside gene matches: 3. This CDR3 region has 14 residues. The CDR3 sequence: CAIRAGVSTDTQYF. CDR3 coding DNA: TGTGCCATCAGGGCGGGGGTGAGCACAGATACGCAGTATTTT.

This clone was counted a few times. The chain employs TRBV4-3 and TRBJ2-7, with 8 bases identical to TRBD1. J lost 5 bases, V lost 2 bases, and 8 bases had no gene match. The CDR3 runs to 15 residues. Germline V gene data show CDR1 as LGHNA and CDR2 as YSLEER. CDR3 nucleotides: TGCGCCAGCAGCCAAACTCGGACAGGGAACAACGAGCAGTACTTC. Amino acids: CASSQTRTGNNEQYF.

J is TRBJ2-7 and V is TRBV7-9; D is ambiguous. CDR3 length: 12 amino acids. Looked up from germline, CDR1 is SEHNR and CDR2 is FQNEAQ (reference sequence). V lost 0 bases and J 6 bases, leaving 6 bases between the germline ends. The CDR3 loop reads CASSLAFREQYF. Written as DNA, the CDR3 is TGTGCCAGCAGCTTAGCGTTCCGCGAGCAGTACTTC. The full variable domain, its missing parts supplied by reference TRBV7-9 and TRBJ2-7, is DTGVSQNPRHKITKRGQNVTFRCDPISEHNRLYWYRQTLGQGPEFLTYFQNEAQLEKSRLLSDRFSAERPKGSFSTLEIQRTEQGDSAMYLCASSLAFREQYFGPGTRLTVT.

V is TRBV10-3 and J is TRBJ1-1; a possible D gene is TRBD1 (5 bases). This CDR3 comprises 13 residues. Germline loops: CDR1 ENHRY, CDR2 SYGVKD. V lost 6 bases and J 0 bases, leaving 8 bases between the germline ends. CDR3 loop: CAIRIQVNTEAFF. CDR3 coding DNA: TGTGCCATCAGGATACAGGTGAACACTGAAGCTTTCTTT.

The chain recombines TRBV19 with TRBJ2-7; TRBD1 might be the D (5 bases). The CDR3 is 13 amino acids. Trimming cost V 3 bases and J 2 bases, with 8 bases left between them. CDR1 and CDR2 (germline): LNHDA, SQIVND (reference sequence). The DNA of the CDR3 is TGTGCCAGTAGTATGGGCAGGGCCTACGAGCAGTACTTC. Amino acids: CASSMGRAYEQYF.

V and J are TRBV6-5 and TRBJ2-7; either TRBD1 or TRBD2 may supply D (5 bases each). V gave up 1 base and J gave up 3 bases, with 10 bases separating them. The germline gives CDR1 MNHEY, CDR2 SVGAGI. CDR3 length equals 14 residues. The CDR3: CASSYFRGDYEQYF. In nucleotides, the CDR3 is TGTGCCAGCAGTTACTTTCGAGGGGACTACGAGCAGTACTTC.

This chain links TRBV30 with TRBJ1-2; D perhaps matches TRBD1 (5 bases). The V gene's germline CDR1 is GTSNPN and CDR2 SVGIG (reference sequence). Trimming removed 0 bases at V and 6 bases at J, with 17 bases between. The CDR3 loop spans 15 amino acids. The CDR3 DNA sequence: TGTGCCTGGAGTGTACCGGCTCGCCTAGGGGATGGCTACACCTTC. This codes for CAWSVPARLGDGYTF.

This clone was picked up a small number of times. This sequence joins TRBV2 and TRBJ1-5; D unclear. The ends were cut back, 7 bases at V and 4 bases at J, with 11 bases in the middle. CDR3 length equals 13 residues. Per germline, CDR1 SNHLY and CDR2 FYNNEI. The DNA of the CDR3 is TGTGCCAGCACTGTGGACGGGAATCAGCCCCAGCATTTT. This sequence encodes CASTVDGNQPQHF.

This chain joins TRBV5-1 and TRBJ2-6, with D unclear. Trimming pared 0 bases from V and 0 bases from J, leaving 13 bases between. The CDR3 is made up of 18 amino acids. Germline assignment: CDR1 SGHRS and CDR2 YFSETQ. CDR3 amino acids: CASSLAGAFSSGANVLTF. Written as DNA, the CDR3 is TGCGCCAGCAGCTTGGCCGGAGCATTTAGCTCTGGGGCCAACGTCCTGACTTTC.